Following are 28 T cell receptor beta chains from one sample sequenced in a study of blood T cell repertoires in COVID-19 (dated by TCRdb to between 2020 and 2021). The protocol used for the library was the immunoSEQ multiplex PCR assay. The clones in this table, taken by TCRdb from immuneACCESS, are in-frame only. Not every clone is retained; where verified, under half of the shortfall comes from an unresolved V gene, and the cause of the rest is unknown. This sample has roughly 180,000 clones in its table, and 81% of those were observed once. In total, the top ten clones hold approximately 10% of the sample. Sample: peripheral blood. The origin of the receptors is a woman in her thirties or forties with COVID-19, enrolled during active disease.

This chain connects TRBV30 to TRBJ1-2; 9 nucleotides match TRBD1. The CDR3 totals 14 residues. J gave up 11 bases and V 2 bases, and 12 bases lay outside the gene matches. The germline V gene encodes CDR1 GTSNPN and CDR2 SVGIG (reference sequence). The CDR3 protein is CAWSKSFGTGQYTF. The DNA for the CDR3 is TGTGCCTGGAGTAAATCGTTCGGGACAGGGCAGTACACCTTC. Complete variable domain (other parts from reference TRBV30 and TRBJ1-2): SQTIHQWPATLVQPVGSPLSLECTVEGTSNPNLYWYRQAAGRGLQLLFYSVGIGQISSEVPQNLSASRPQDRQFILSSKKLLLSDSGFYLCAWSKSFGTGQYTFGSGTRLTVV.

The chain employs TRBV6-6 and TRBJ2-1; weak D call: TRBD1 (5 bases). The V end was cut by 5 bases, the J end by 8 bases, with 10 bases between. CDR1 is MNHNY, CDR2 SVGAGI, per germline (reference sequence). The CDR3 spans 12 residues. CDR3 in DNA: TGTGCCAGCAGTACACAGGTTGATGAGCAGTTCTTC. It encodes CASSTQVDEQFF.

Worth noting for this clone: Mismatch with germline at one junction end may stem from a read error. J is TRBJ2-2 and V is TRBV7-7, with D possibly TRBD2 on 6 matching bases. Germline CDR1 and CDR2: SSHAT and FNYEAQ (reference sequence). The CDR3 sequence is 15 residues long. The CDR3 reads CASSPAGLGVGELFF. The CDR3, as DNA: TGTGCTAGCAGCCCGGCGGGACTCGGGGTCGGGGAGCTGTTTTTT.

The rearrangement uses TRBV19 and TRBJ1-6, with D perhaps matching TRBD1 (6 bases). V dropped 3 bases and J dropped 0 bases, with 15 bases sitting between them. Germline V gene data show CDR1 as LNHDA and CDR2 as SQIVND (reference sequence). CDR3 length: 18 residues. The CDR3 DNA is TGTGCCAGTAGTATCGGGGACACCATGAGCTCCTATAATTCACCCCTCCACTTT. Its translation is CASSIGDTMSSYNSPLHF.

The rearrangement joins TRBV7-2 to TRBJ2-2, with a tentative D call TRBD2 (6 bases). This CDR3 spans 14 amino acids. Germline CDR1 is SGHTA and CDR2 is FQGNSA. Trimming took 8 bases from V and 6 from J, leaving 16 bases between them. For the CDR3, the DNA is TGTGCCAGCCTGGGACTCCGAGCCTCCGGGGAGCTGTTTTTT. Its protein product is CASLGLRASGELFF.

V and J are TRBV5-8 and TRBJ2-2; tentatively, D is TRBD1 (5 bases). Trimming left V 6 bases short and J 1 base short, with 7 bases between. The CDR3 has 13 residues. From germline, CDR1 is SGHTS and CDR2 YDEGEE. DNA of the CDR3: TGTGCCAGCACCGGACAGAACACCGGGGAGCTGTTTTTT. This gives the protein CASTGQNTGELFF.

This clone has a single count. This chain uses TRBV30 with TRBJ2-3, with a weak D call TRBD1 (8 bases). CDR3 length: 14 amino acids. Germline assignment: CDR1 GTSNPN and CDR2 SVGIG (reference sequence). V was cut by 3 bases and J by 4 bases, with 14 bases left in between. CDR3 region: CAWRTGGGADTQYF. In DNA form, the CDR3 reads TGTGCCTGGAGAACAGGGGGAGGGGCAGATACGCAGTATTTT. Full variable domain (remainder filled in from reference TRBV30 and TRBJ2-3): SQTIHQWPATLVQPVGSPLSLECTVEGTSNPNLYWYRQAAGRGLQLLFYSVGIGQISSEVPQNLSASRPQDRQFILSSKKLLLSDSGFYLCAWRTGGGADTQYFGPGTRLTVL.

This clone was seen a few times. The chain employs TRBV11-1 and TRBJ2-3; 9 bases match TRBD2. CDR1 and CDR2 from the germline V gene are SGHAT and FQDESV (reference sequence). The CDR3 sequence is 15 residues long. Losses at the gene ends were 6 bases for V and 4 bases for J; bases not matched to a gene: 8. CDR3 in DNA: TGTGCCAGCAGTCTTAGCGGGGGCAGAGCAGATACGCAGTATTTT. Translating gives CASSLSGGRADTQYF.

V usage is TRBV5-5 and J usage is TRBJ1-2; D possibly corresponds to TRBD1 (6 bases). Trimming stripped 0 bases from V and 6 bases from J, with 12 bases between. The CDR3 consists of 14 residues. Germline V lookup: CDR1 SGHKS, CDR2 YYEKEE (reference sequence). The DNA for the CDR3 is TGTGCCAGCAGCTTGGGGCAGGGGCTTGATGGCTACACCTTC. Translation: CASSLGQGLDGYTF.

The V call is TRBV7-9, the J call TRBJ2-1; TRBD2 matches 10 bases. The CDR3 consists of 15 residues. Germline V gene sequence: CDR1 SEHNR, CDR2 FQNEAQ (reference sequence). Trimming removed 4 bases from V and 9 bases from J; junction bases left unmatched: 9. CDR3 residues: CASSWLAGVLGEQFF. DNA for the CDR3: TGTGCCAGCAGCTGGCTAGCGGGAGTGTTGGGTGAGCAGTTCTTC.

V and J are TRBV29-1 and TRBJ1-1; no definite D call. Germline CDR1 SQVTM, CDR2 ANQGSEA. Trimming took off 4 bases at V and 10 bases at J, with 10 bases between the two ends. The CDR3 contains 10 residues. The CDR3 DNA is TGCAGCGTTGTGGCTCCCCGAGCTTTCTTT. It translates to CSVVAPRAFF.

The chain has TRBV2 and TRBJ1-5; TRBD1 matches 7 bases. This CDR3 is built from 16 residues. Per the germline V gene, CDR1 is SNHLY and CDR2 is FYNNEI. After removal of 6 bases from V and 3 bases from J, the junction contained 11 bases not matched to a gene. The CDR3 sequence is CASSPEAGQYNQPQHF. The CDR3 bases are TGTGCCAGCAGCCCCGAGGCGGGACAGTACAATCAGCCCCAGCATTTT.

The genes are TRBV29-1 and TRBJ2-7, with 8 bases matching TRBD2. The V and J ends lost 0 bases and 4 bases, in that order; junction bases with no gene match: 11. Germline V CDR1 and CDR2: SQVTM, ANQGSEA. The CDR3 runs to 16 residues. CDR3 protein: CSVEDPMSGSLYEQYF. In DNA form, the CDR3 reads TGCAGCGTTGAAGATCCTATGAGCGGGAGCCTGTACGAGCAGTACTTC.

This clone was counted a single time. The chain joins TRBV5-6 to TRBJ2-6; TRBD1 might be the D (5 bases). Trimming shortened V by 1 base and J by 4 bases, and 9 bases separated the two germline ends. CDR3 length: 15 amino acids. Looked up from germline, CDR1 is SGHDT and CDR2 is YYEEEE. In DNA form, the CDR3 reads TGTGCCAGCAGCTTGTGGGGCCGAGGGGCCAACGTCCTGACTTTC. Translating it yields CASSLWGRGANVLTF.

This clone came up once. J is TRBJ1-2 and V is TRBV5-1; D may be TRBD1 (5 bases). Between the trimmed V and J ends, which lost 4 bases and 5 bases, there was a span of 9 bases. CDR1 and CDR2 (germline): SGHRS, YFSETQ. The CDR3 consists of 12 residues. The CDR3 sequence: CASSHDRYGYTF. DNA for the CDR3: TGCGCCAGCAGCCATGACAGATATGGCTACACCTTC. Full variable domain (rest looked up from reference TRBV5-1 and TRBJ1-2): KAGVTQTPRYLIKTRGQQVTLSCSPISGHRSVSWYQQTPGQGLQFLFEYFSETQRNKGNFPGRFSGRQFSNSRSEMNVSTLELGDSALYLCASSHDRYGYTFGSGTRLTVV.

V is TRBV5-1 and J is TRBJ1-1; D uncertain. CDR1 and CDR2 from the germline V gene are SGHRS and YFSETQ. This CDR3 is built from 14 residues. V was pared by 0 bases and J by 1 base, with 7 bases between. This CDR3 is CASSLGHKNTEAFF. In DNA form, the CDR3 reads TGCGCCAGCAGCTTGGGACACAAGAACACTGAAGCTTTCTTT.

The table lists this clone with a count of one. As DNA, the CDR3 is TGTGCCAGCAGTTTATTAGACGGCGGGAGCACAGATACGCAGTATTTT. Encoded protein: CASSLLDGGSTDTQYF. J is TRBJ2-3 and V is TRBV27, with D possibly being TRBD2 (5 bases). The ends were cut back, 1 base at V and 0 bases at J, with 11 bases in the middle. Per germline, CDR1 MNHEY and CDR2 SMNVEV (reference sequence). The CDR3 is 16 amino acids.

CDR3 loop: CASTPTSVGQVEQFF. The DNA for the CDR3 is TGTGCCAGCACCCCAACTAGCGTCGGCCAAGTTGAGCAGTTCTTC. The chain combines TRBV2 with TRBJ2-1; 7 nucleotides agree with TRBD2. V gave up 7 bases and J gave up 9 bases; unmatched junction bases: 15. There are 15 residues in the CDR3. The germline CDR1 and CDR2 sequences are SNHLY and FYNNEI.

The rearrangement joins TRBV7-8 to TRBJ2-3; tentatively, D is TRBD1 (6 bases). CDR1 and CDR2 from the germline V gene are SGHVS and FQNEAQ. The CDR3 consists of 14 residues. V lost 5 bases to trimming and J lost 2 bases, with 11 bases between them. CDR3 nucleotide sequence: TGTGCCAGCAGCCATAGGGACACCACAGATACGCAGTATTTT. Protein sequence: CASSHRDTTDTQYF.

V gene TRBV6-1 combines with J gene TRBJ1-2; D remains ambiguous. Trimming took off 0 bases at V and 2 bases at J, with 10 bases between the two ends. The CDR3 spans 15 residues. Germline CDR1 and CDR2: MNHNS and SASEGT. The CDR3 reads CASSEAIPGNYGYTF. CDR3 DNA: TGTGCCAGCAGTGAAGCGATTCCAGGAAACTATGGCTACACCTTC.

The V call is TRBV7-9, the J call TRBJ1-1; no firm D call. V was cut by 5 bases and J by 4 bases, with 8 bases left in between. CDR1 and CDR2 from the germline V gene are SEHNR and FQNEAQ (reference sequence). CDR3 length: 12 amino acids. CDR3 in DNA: TGTGCCAGCAGCCAATGGAGCACTGAAGCTTTCTTT. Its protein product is CASSQWSTEAFF.

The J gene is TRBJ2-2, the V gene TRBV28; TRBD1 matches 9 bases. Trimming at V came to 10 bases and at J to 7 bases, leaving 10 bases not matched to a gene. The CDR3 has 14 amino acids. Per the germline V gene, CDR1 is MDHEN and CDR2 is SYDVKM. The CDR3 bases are TGTGCCACCGGCCGGGACAGGGTGATCGGGGAGCTGTTTTTT. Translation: CATGRDRVIGELFF.

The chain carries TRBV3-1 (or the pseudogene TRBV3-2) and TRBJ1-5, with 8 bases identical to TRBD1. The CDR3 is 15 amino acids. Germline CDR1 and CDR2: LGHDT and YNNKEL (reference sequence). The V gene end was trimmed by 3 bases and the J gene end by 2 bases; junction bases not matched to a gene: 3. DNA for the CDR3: TGTGCCAGCAGCCACAGGGGGCTCGGCAATCAGCCCCAGCATTTT. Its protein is CASSHRGLGNQPQHF.

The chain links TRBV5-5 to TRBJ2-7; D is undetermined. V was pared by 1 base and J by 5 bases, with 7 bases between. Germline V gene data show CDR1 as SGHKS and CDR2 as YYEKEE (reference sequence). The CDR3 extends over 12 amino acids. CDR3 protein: CASSLNSNEQYF. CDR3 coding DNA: TGTGCCAGCAGCTTGAACAGCAACGAGCAGTACTTC.

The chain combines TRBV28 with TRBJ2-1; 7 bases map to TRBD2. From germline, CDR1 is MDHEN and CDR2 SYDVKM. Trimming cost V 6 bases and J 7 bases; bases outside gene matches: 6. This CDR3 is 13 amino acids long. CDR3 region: CASRRTRGNEQFF. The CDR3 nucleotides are TGTGCCAGCAGACGGACTAGAGGTAATGAGCAGTTCTTC.

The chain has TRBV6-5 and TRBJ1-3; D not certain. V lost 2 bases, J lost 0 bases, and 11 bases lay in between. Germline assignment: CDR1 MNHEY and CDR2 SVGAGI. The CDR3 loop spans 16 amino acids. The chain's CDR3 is CASSYTTPDSGNTIYF. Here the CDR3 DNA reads TGTGCCAGCAGTTACACAACGCCAGACTCTGGAAACACCATATATTTT.

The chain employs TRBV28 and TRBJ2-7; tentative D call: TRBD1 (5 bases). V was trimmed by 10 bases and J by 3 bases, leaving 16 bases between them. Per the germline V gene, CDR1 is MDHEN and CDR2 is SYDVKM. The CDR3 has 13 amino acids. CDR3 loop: CATTVQDLYEQYF. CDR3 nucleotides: TGTGCCACCACGGTACAGGACCTCTACGAGCAGTACTTC.

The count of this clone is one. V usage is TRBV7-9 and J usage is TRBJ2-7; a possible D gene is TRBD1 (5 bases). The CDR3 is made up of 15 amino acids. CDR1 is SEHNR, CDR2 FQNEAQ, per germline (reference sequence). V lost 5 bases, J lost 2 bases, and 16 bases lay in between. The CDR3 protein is CASSTSGFSAYEQYF. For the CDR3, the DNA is TGTGCCAGCAGCACGTCAGGGTTTTCAGCCTACGAGCAGTACTTC.